This section outlines one T cell receptor beta chain sequence together with its context. What antigen it recognizes has not been identified. No much larger clonotype is one base removed from it; base qualities were not supplied. The collaborating institutions used their own protocols to collect whole blood in K2EDTA tubes. For TCRbeta analysis, collaborators shipped samples in one of three forms: frozen whole blood, isolated PBMCs, or DNA extracted from either of those sample types. This sample stems from a study of blood T cell repertoires in COVID-19 (dated by TCRdb to the early 2020s). Study-level background: Samples covering the acute and convalescent phases of COVID-19 were provided by collaborators in the United States, Italy and Spain. The material from the prospective study consisted of cDNA or gDNA derived from T cells, B-cell-depleted T cells, or PBMCs. Deeply sampled blood TCRbeta repertoires from subjects exposed to, actively infected with, or recovered from COVID-19 were included in the dataset. The repertoires were made available in a free public database intended to serve as a resource for research on the immune response to SARS-CoV-2. The samples were drawn from the first 160 participants of the ongoing ImmuneRACE study and from some 1,300 subjects provided by 6 global collaborators. A de-identified subject ID, COVID-19 status, age in years and sex were almost always included in the sample metadata. Where available, HLA class I and class II types were obtained from metadata supplied by the sample provider rather than from assay-based typing. Overall study results and their limits: The amount of clinical and demographic metadata varied by source and participant and was provided uncurated.

Per the germline V gene, MGHRA is the CDR1 and YSYEKL is the CDR2. V is trimmed back by 1 base and J by 7 bases, and the junction contains 4 bases that no gene match accounts for. The CDR3 starts with the cysteine, ends with the phenylalanine, and has 15 residues. The read is trimmed to its CDR3 DNA, 45 bases read in frame from base 1. TCRbeta CDR3 regions were amplified from genomic DNA by means of the immunoSEQ Assay, a bias-controlled multiplex PCR. The original methods were these. Nucleated cell counts per sample were estimated from amplification of reference gene primers within the assay. To quantify the absolute abundance of each unique TCRbeta CDR3 rearrangement, sequence reads were collapsed and filtered. Productive Simpson clonality was computed per sample as the square root of Simpson's diversity index over productive rearrangements. This immuneACCESS table, as held by TCRdb, lists in-frame sequences with V and J called but not all clones. Of the missing ones, under half trace to an unresolved V gene in checked studies; the others have no known cause. The V and J calls and the clone size are those of that table, but D and trimming were determined from the DNA. Counted in this sample were 130,000 to 150,000 clones; 88% of them appeared once. The ten largest clones capture 10% of the sample.

This TCR came from a man aged 50-59 years with active or convalescent COVID-19. What was sequenced was peripheral blood. The chain is assembled from TRBV4-1 and TRBJ2-2; 9 junctional bases match TRBD2. CDR3 protein: CASSQVLAGLGELFF. The DNA sequence is TGCGCCAGCAGCCAAGTGCTAGCGGGACTCGGGGAGCTGTTTTTT.